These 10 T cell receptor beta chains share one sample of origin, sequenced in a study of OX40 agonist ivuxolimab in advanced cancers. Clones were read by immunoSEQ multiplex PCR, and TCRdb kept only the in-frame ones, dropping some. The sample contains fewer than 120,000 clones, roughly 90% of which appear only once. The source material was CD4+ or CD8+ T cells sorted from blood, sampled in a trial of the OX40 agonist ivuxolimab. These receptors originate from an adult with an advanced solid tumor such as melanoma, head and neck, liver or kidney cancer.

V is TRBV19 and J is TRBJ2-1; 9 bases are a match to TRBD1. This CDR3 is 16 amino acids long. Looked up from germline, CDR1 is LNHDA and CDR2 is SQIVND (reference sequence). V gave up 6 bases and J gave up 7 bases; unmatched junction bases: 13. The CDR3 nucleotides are TGTGCCAGTAGCCCGATAGGGACAGGGAAGAAAAATGAGCAGTTCTTC. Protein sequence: CASSPIGTGKKNEQFF.

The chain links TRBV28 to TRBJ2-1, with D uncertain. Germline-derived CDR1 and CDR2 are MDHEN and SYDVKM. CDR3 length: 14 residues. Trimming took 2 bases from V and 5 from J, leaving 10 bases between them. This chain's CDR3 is CASSLADRHNEQFF. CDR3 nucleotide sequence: TGTGCCAGCAGTTTAGCGGACCGTCACAATGAGCAGTTCTTC. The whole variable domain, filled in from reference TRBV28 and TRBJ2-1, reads DVKVTQSSRYLVKRTGEKVFLECVQDMDHENMFWYRQDPGLGLRLIYFSYDVKMKEKGDIPEGYSVSREKKERFSLILESASTNQTSMYLCASSLADRHNEQFFGPGTRLTVL.

CDR3 sequence: CASSLARGMDEKLFF. The CDR3 coding sequence is TGTGCCAGCAGCTTAGCTCGGGGAATGGATGAAAAACTGTTTTTT. The chain couples TRBV11-1 to TRBJ1-4; D not certain. Trimming cost V 0 bases and J 6 bases, with 11 bases left between them. Germline lookup yields CDR1 SGHAT and CDR2 FQDESV (reference sequence). The length of the CDR3 is 15 residues.

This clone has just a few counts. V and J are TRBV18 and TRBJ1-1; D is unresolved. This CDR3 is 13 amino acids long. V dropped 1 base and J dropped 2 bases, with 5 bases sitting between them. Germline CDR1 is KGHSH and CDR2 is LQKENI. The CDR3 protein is CASSPQVNTEAFF. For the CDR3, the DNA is TGTGCCAGCTCACCACAGGTTAACACTGAAGCTTTCTTT.

CDR3 nucleotides: TGCGCCAGCAGCTTGGCAGGGACAGGGAGCTATGGCTACACCTTC. Its protein is CASSLAGTGSYGYTF. This chain uses TRBV5-1 with TRBJ1-2, with 9 bases that match TRBD1. Trimming took 0 bases from V and 4 from J; bases not matched to a gene: 4. The germline CDR1 and CDR2 sequences are SGHRS and YFSETQ. There are 15 residues in the CDR3.

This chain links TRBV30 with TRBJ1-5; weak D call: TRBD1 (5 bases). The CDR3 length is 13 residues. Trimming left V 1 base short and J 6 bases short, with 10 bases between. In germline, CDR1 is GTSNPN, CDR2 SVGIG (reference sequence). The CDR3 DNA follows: TGTGCCTGGAGTGGAGGGGACGGTCAGCCCCAGCATTTT. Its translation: CAWSGGDGQPQHF.

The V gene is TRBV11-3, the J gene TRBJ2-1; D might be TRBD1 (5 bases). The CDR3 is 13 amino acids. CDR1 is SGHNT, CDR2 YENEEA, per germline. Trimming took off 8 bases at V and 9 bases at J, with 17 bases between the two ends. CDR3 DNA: TGTGCCAGCTCACTATCACCCCAGGGTGAGCAGTTCTTC. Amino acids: CASSLSPQGEQFF.

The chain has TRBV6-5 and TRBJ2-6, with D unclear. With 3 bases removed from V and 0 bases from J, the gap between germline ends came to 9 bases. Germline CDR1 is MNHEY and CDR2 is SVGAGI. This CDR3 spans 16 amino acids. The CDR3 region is CASSYSQNSGANVLTF. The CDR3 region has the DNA TGTGCCAGCAGTTATTCCCAAAACTCTGGGGCCAACGTCCTGACTTTC.

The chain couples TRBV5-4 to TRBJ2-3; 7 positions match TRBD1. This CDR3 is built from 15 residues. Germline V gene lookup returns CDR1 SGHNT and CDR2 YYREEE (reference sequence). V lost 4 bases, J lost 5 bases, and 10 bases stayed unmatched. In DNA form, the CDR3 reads TGTGCCAGCAGCCTACAGGGGCCCCGGAGAGATACGCAGTATTTT. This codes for CASSLQGPRRDTQYF.

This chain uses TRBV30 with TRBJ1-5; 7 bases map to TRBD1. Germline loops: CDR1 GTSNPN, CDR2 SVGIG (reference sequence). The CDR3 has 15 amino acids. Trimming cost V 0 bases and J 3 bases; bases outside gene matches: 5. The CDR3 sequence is CAWSVYDRDNQPQHF. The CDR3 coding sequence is TGTGCCTGGAGTGTATATGACAGGGACAATCAGCCCCAGCATTTT. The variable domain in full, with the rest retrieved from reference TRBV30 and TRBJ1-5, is SQTIHQWPATLVQPVGSPLSLECTVEGTSNPNLYWYRQAAGRGLQLLFYSVGIGQISSEVPQNLSASRPQDRQFILSSKKLLLSDSGFYLCAWSVYDRDNQPQHFGDGTRLSIL.